This TCR beta chain is from a study of vaccination and CD4 T cells after COVID-19. Turning to this clonotype: Its antigen is still unknown.

The Oncomine TCR Beta short-read assay was applied to DNA of cultured CD4+ T cells. Cultured CD4+ T cells yielded the extracted genomic DNA. TCRdb recomputed calls from the PCR reads with MiXCR, one row per CDR3 protein. The table lists around 13,000 distinct CDR3 sequences, 47% of them singletons. Treatment denoted: approximately nine-day PBMC culture with coronavirus spike peptide pools or control peptides (ViraFEST assay). The authors swapped half the medium for fresh IL-2 medium on days 3 and 7. Germline-derived CDR1 and CDR2 are DFQATT and SNEGSKA (reference sequence). There are 12 residues in the CDR3. Trimming removed 6 bases from V and 7 bases from J, with 15 bases in between.

Sequencing was performed on CD4+ T cells from blood, cultured in vitro. This sequence joins TRBV20-1 and TRBJ1-2; perhaps TRBD1 as D (5 bases). This TCR derives from a human donor who had recovered from COVID-19. CDR3: CSAALGEGGYTF. The CDR3 coding sequence is TGCAGTGCCGCTTTAGGGGAGGGTGGCTACACCTTC.